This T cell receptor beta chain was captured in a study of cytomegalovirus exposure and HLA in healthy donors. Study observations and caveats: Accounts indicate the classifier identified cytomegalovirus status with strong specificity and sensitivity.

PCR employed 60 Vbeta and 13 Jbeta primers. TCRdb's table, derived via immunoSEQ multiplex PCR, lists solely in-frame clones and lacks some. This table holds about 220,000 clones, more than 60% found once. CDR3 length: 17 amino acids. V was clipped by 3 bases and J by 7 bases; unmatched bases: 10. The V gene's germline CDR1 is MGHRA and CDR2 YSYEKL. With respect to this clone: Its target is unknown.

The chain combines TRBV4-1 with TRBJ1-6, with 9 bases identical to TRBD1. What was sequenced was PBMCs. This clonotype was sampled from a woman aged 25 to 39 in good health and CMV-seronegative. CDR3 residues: CASSHAPGQGENSPLHF. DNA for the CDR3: TGCGCCAGCAGCCATGCGCCGGGACAGGGAGAAAATTCACCCCTCCACTTT.